The clone carrying this T cell receptor beta chain was counted a few times. The entry originates in a study of cytomegalovirus exposure and HLA in healthy donors. PCR amplification relied on 60 Vbeta primers (plus 13 Jbeta primers). Assay: immunoSEQ multiplex PCR; the TCRdb copy retains only in-frame clones and omits some. Of some 90,000 clones in the sample, approximately 70% were seen once. V shed 4 bases and J shed 1 base, with 13 bases lying between them. The CDR3 length is 15 residues. Per the germline V gene, CDR1 is SGHAT and CDR2 is FQNNGV. Donors were ostensibly healthy at sampling, although undocumented immune exposures were probable.

The clonotype was recovered from a man between 60 and 70 years old in good health and CMV-seronegative. The chain joins TRBV11-2 to TRBJ1-2; D remains ambiguous. The material sequenced was PBMCs. The chain's CDR3 is CASSYDIRGNYGYTF. DNA for the CDR3: TGTGCCAGCAGCTACGACATTCGGGGTAACTATGGCTACACCTTC.